This record concerns one T cell receptor (beta chain) sequence. These data originate in a study of T cell changes during pregnancy in multiple sclerosis. Method: immunoSEQ multiplex PCR; TCRdb's copy keeps in-frame clones and lacks some. The sample has just over 80,000 clones, 90% to 95% seen once. Trimming took 0 bases from V and 6 from J, leaving 12 bases between them. The CDR3 contains 15 residues. Per the germline V gene, CDR1 is SGHTS and CDR2 is YDEGEE. Sequenced here: peripheral blood, sampled in the second trimester of pregnancy. This sequence was found in a female donor with multiple sclerosis, enrolled in a pregnancy study. This rearrangement joins TRBV5-8 to TRBJ2-2; D possibly corresponds to TRBD2 (7 bases). The CDR3: CASSLAGGGAGELFF. The CDR3 region has the DNA TGTGCCAGCAGCTTGGCCGGAGGGGGGGCCGGGGAGCTGTTTTTT.